This T cell receptor beta chain was sequenced during a study of beta chain features in type 1 diabetes. Study-level background: Sorted cells, about 99 million in number, were examined across all samples.

Cell sorting via CD45RO/CCR7/CD25/CD127/CD95/CD27 was performed to obtain CD4+ naive, central memory, regulatory and stem cell-like memory cells. V trimming: 5 bases; J trimming: 4 bases; junction bases outside the gene matches: 8. Germline V lookup: CDR1 SNHLY, CDR2 FYNNEI. The CDR3 runs to 15 residues. Isolated RNA was reverse transcribed in full, so expressed TCRB transcripts were sequenced. The assay was immunoSEQ multiplex PCR, and TCRdb's table has in-frame clones only and misses some. The sample carries under 250,000 clones, 25% to 30% recorded once. This clone was seen more than once but under ten times.

The V and J genes are TRBV2 and TRBJ2-7; 10 bases are a match to TRBD1. This TCR derives from a man aged 30-40 years in good health. Sequencing used central memory CD4+ T cells from blood. In DNA form, the CDR3 reads TGTGCCAGCAGTAGCGACAGGGGGCGCGGGTACGAGCAGTACTTC. Translated, it gives CASSSDRGRGYEQYF.